The TCR beta chain described here comes from a study of control samples from healthy donors and cancer patients. Some clones are missing from TCRdb's copy, which holds only in-frame ones; the method was immunoSEQ multiplex PCR. This sample has about 130,000 clones, with approximately 94% found just once. The germline gives CDR1 SGHTA, CDR2 FQGNSA. The CDR3 extends over 14 amino acids. Trimming removed 3 bases at V and 1 base at J, with 7 bases between. The receptor was isolated from a young man in good health. The V call is TRBV7-2, the J call TRBJ1-5, with D perhaps matching TRBD1 (6 bases). Sequenced input: blood. The CDR3 sequence is CASSFGQSNQPQHF. Written as DNA, the CDR3 is TGTGCCAGCAGCTTCGGACAGAGCAATCAGCCCCAGCATTTT.